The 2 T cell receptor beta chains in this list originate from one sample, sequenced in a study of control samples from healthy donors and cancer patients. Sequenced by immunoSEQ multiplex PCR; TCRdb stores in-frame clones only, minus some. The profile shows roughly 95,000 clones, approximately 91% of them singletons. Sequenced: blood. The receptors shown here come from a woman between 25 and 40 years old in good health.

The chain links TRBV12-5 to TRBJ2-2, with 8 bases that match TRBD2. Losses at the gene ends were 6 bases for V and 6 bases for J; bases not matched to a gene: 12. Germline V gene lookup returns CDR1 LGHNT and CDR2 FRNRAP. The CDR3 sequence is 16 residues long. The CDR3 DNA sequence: TGTGCTAGTGGCCGGAGCGGGGGAGGCAGCGCCGGGGAGCTGTTTTTT. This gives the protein CASGRSGGGSAGELFF.

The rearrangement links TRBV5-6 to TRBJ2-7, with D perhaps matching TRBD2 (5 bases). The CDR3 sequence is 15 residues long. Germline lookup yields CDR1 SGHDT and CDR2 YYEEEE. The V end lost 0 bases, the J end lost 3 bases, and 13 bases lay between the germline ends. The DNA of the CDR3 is TGTGCCAGCAGCTTGGGGTCTAGCACCGTCTACGAGCAGTACTTC. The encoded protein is CASSLGSSTVYEQYF.